The 27 T cell receptor beta chains listed next were all sequenced from one sample in a study of CD8+ T cells in alopecia areata. Extraction and reverse transcription of RNA yielded cDNA as the sequencing template. TCRdb's copy holds only in-frame clones and misses some; the assay was immunoSEQ multiplex PCR. The sample carries more than 90,000 clones, roughly 58% recorded once. Treatment here: oral pan-JAK inhibitor, 5-10 mg twice daily. Sample: CD8+ T cells sorted from blood, taken at week 4, from a patient treated with tofacitinib. The receptors originated from a human donor with alopecia areata.

This clone was found a few times. V and J are TRBV29-1 and TRBJ1-2, with a possible D match to TRBD1 (6 bases). The CDR3 is 14 residues long. V lost 3 bases to trimming and J lost 3 bases, with 14 bases between them. Germline CDR1 is SQVTM and CDR2 is ANQGSEA. CDR3 sequence reads: CSVEVWDTYYGYTF. Here the CDR3 DNA reads TGCAGCGTTGAGGTATGGGACACCTACTATGGCTACACCTTC.

The genes are TRBV19 and TRBJ2-7; 8 bases line up with TRBD1. CDR3 size: 14 residues. CDR1 is LNHDA and CDR2 is SQIVND in the germline V gene (reference sequence). V lost 2 bases and J lost 2; bases outside the gene matches: 2. Written as DNA, the CDR3 is TGTGCCAGTAGTATATGGGACAGGCCCTACGAGCAGTACTTC. Translating gives CASSIWDRPYEQYF.

The V and J genes are TRBV7-9 and TRBJ2-7; possibly TRBD1 for D (6 bases). Germline V lookup: CDR1 SEHNR, CDR2 FQNEAQ (reference sequence). The CDR3 is made up of 14 amino acids. Trimming cost V 5 bases and J 0 bases, with 11 bases left between them. This CDR3 is CASSPTGLSYEQYF. The CDR3 DNA is TGTGCCAGCAGCCCGACAGGCCTCTCCTACGAGCAGTACTTC.

As for this clone: The junction departs from the called germline gene at one end, perhaps through a read error. The chain employs TRBV7-7 and TRBJ2-2; maybe TRBD2 (6 bases). The V gene's germline CDR1 is SSHAT and CDR2 FNYEAQ (reference sequence). The CDR3 has 13 amino acids. The CDR3 is CASSTGGTGELFF. The CDR3 bases are TGTGCTAGCAGCACCGGGGGAACCGGGGAGCTGTTTTTT. The full variable domain, in which reference TRBV7-7 and TRBJ2-2 provide the parts outside the CDR3, is GAGVSQSPRYKVTKRGQDVTLRCDPISSHATLYWYQQALGQGPEFLTYFNYEAQPDKSGLPSDRFSAERPEGSISTLTIQRTEQRDSAMYRCASSTGGTGELFFGEGSRLTVL.

This clone has more than one count but fewer than ten. The rearrangement joins TRBV27 to TRBJ2-7, with D perhaps TRBD2 (6 bases). This CDR3 is built from 13 residues. V was trimmed by 8 bases and J by 4 bases, leaving 15 bases between them. Germline V gives CDR1 MNHEY, CDR2 SMNVEV (reference sequence). Here the CDR3 DNA reads TGTGCCAGCGGTGGTGGAGGGGTATACGAGCAGTACTTC. This sequence encodes CASGGGGVYEQYF.

The V and J genes are TRBV2 and TRBJ1-5; D gene uncertain. Per the germline V gene, CDR1 is SNHLY and CDR2 is FYNNEI. The CDR3 extends over 13 amino acids. Trimming stripped 7 bases from V and 3 bases from J, with 10 bases between. The CDR3 DNA is TGTGCCAGCACCGGGGTAGACAATCAGCCCCAGCATTTT. This codes for CASTGVDNQPQHF.

The V call is TRBV7-2, the J call TRBJ1-3; maybe TRBD1 (5 bases). CDR1 and CDR2 from the germline V gene are SGHTA and FQGNSA. This CDR3 has 15 amino acids. The V and J ends lost 5 bases and 0 bases respectively, with 11 bases between them. In nucleotides, the CDR3 is TGTGCCAGCAGCCCCGACAGTTCCTCTGGAAACACCATATATTTT. Amino acid sequence: CASSPDSSSGNTIYF.

This clone was counted between two and nine times. The same CDR3 is also encoded by other DNA sequences in this sample. In DNA form, the CDR3 reads TGCAGCGTTGAAGCCCGGGACAGGGAATACGAGCAGTACTTC. Translation gives CSVEARDREYEQYF. This rearrangement joins TRBV29-1 to TRBJ2-7; 9 nucleotides align to TRBD1. CDR1 is SQVTM and CDR2 is ANQGSEA in the germline V gene. The length of the CDR3 is 14 residues. V trimming: 1 base; J trimming: 4 bases; junction bases outside the gene matches: 5.

This clone was seen a handful of times. The V call is TRBV29-1, the J call TRBJ2-1; D gene ambiguous. Germline CDR1 is SQVTM and CDR2 is ANQGSEA. The CDR3 totals 14 residues. Trimming stripped 4 bases from V and 0 bases from J, with 10 bases between. The CDR3 sequence is CSVVLLSSYNEQFF. DNA for the CDR3: TGCAGCGTTGTCCTTTTAAGCTCCTACAATGAGCAGTTCTTC.

The chain links TRBV27 to TRBJ2-5, with D uncertain. Germline V gene sequence: CDR1 MNHEY, CDR2 SMNVEV (reference sequence). V was clipped by 4 bases and J by 1 base, with 7 bases between them. The CDR3 is 13 amino acids. The DNA of the CDR3 is TGTGCCAGCAGTTCCCCGTTCCAAGAGACCCAGTACTTC. This gives the protein CASSSPFQETQYF.

This clone has more than one count but fewer than ten. The CDR3 DNA reads TGTGCTAGTGGTTTGGTAGGAGGAGGGAAAGAGACCCAGTACTTC. The encoded protein is CASGLVGGGKETQYF. This chain connects TRBV12-5 to TRBJ2-5; a weak D match, TRBD2 (6 bases). The CDR3 is 15 amino acids. V lost 0 bases and J lost 3, with 11 bases in between. The germline V gene has CDR1 LGHNT and CDR2 FRNRAP.

Turning to this clone: The sample has other DNA sequences that encode this CDR3 too. The chain has TRBV29-1 and TRBJ2-4; D is unclear. Trimming removed 5 bases at V and 0 bases at J, with 5 bases between. CDR3 length equals 12 residues. Per germline, CDR1 SQVTM and CDR2 ANQGSEA. CDR3 sequence reads: CSVLLAKNIQYF. The CDR3 DNA follows: TGCAGCGTTCTACTAGCCAAAAACATTCAGTACTTC.

The V and J genes are TRBV29-1 and TRBJ2-5; D gene uncertain. The CDR3 spans 13 residues. Per the germline V gene, CDR1 is SQVTM and CDR2 is ANQGSEA. V lost 1 base to trimming and J lost 4 bases, with 10 bases between them. The CDR3 is CSVEVRVGETQYF. CDR3 DNA sequence: TGCAGCGTTGAAGTAAGGGTGGGAGAGACCCAGTACTTC. Full variable domain (remainder filled in from reference TRBV29-1 and TRBJ2-5): SAVISQKPSRDICQRGTSLTIQCQVDSQVTMMFWYRQQPGQSLTLIATANQGSEATYESGFVIDKFPISRPNLTFSTLTVSNMSPEDSSIYLCSVEVRVGETQYFGPGTRLLVL.

V usage is TRBV4-1 and J usage is TRBJ2-7; 10 bases match TRBD2. With V trimmed by 4 bases and J by 3 bases, 6 bases remained unmatched. Germline assignment: CDR1 MGHRA and CDR2 YSYEKL. The CDR3 is 15 amino acids. The CDR3 spells CASSPLAGGYYEQYF. The CDR3 nucleotides read TGCGCCAGCAGCCCCTTAGCGGGGGGTTACTACGAGCAGTACTTC.

This clone was picked up a small number of times. The genes are TRBV27 and TRBJ1-2; 8 bases map to TRBD1. Trimming at V came to 5 bases and at J to 4 bases, leaving 6 bases not matched to a gene. The CDR3 totals 14 residues. Looked up from germline, CDR1 is MNHEY and CDR2 is SMNVEV (reference sequence). The CDR3 DNA is TGTGCCAGCAGTGTCGGGACAGGACTCTATGGCTACACCTTC. Translating gives CASSVGTGLYGYTF.

This clone was found a few times. This chain joins TRBV6-1 and TRBJ2-6; D uncertain. Germline V CDR1 and CDR2: MNHNS, SASEGT. The CDR3 has 16 amino acids. Trimming shortened V by 0 bases and J by 1 base, and 7 bases separated the two germline ends. The CDR3 bases are TGTGCCAGCAGTGAAGCGTCCGGGTCTGGGGCCAACGTCCTGACTTTC. It encodes CASSEASGSGANVLTF.

This chain uses TRBV30 with TRBJ2-5, with TRBD2 as a possible D gene (6 bases). CDR1 is GTSNPN, CDR2 SVGIG, per germline (reference sequence). This CDR3 has 13 residues. Trimming removed 5 bases at V and 5 bases at J, with 15 bases between. CDR3 nucleotides: TGTGCCTGGGAGGGAGGATCCAGTGAGACCCAGTACTTC. Translated: CAWEGGSSETQYF.

The chain employs TRBV30 and TRBJ2-7, with 10 bases fitting TRBD1. This CDR3 has 14 residues. Per the germline V gene, CDR1 is GTSNPN and CDR2 is SVGIG (reference sequence). V was pared by 5 bases and J by 1 base, with 5 bases of the junction left unmatched. CDR3 sequence reads: CAWGGDRGSYEQYF. The CDR3 nucleotides read TGTGCCTGGGGCGGGGACAGGGGATCCTACGAGCAGTACTTC.

The rearrangement joins TRBV6-5 to TRBJ2-3; D unresolved. V lost 0 bases and J 0 bases, leaving 7 bases between the germline ends. Germline V gene lookup returns CDR1 MNHEY and CDR2 SVGAGI. CDR3 length: 15 amino acids. CDR3 in amino acids: CASSYSSGSTDTQYF. CDR3 nucleotides: TGTGCCAGCAGTTACTCTTCGGGTAGCACAGATACGCAGTATTTT.

The V and J genes are TRBV13 and TRBJ1-6; D uncertain. Germline CDR1 and CDR2: PRHDT and FYEKMQ (reference sequence). The length of the CDR3 is 12 residues. The V end was cut by 4 bases, the J end by 11 bases, with 9 bases between. The CDR3 DNA reads TGTGCCAGCAGCTCCGGACGGGCACCCCTCCACTTT. Amino acid sequence: CASSSGRAPLHF.

This chain links TRBV7-9 with TRBJ1-2, with D maybe TRBD1 (5 bases). CDR1 and CDR2 (germline): SEHNR, FQNEAQ (reference sequence). This CDR3 is built from 15 residues. V lost 4 bases, J lost 7 bases, and 19 bases lay in between. The CDR3 coding sequence is TGTGCCAGCAGCTCGGTCGACGGGGAAGGGGCTGGCTACACCTTC. The encoded protein is CASSSVDGEGAGYTF.

V and J are TRBV25-1 and TRBJ2-5; D assignment may be TRBD1 or TRBD2 (5 bases each). V was trimmed by 1 base and J by 5 bases, leaving 5 bases between them. Germline V gene sequence: CDR1 MGHDK, CDR2 SYGVNS. The CDR3 loop spans 12 amino acids. The CDR3 DNA reads as TGTGCCAGCAGTGAATGGGGGGAGACCCAGTACTTC. Translated, it gives CASSEWGETQYF.

As to this clone: Other DNA sequences in this specimen translate into the identical CDR3. The rearrangement links TRBV29-1 to TRBJ1-2; 12 positions match TRBD1. This CDR3 has 13 amino acids. V shed 5 bases, J shed 5 bases, and the junction held 3 bases outside the gene matches. Germline CDR1 SQVTM, CDR2 ANQGSEA. CDR3 DNA sequence: TGCAGCGTTCCGGGACAGGGGGCGTATGGCTACACCTTC. Amino acid sequence: CSVPGQGAYGYTF.

Concerning this clone: Other nucleotide sequences from this sample produce the same CDR3. This chain links TRBV30 with TRBJ1-5; TRBD1 agrees at 8 bases. The CDR3 is 14 amino acids. The V segment lost 2 bases and the J segment 2 bases; nucleotides outside the gene matches: 2. Per the germline V gene, CDR1 is GTSNPN and CDR2 is SVGIG (reference sequence). Written as DNA, the CDR3 is TGTGCCTGGAGTCCGGGACAGGGCAATCAGCCCCAGCATTTT. This sequence encodes CAWSPGQGNQPQHF.

This rearrangement joins TRBV6-5 to TRBJ1-2; D call uncertain. Trimming pared 0 bases from V and 5 bases from J, leaving 13 bases between. The CDR3 is 15 amino acids. Germline V gives CDR1 MNHEY, CDR2 SVGAGI. CDR3 residues: CASSYSKGGSYGYTF. The DNA for the CDR3 is TGTGCCAGCAGTTACTCGAAGGGAGGATCATATGGCTACACCTTC.

The chain links TRBV6-6 to TRBJ2-7; D uncertain. This CDR3 spans 12 amino acids. V was cut by 7 bases and J by 4 bases, with 11 bases left in between. Germline values: CDR1 MNHNY, CDR2 SVGAGI (reference sequence). CDR3 sequence (DNA): TGTGCCAGCAACGACGAGAGATACGAGCAGTACTTC. It yields the protein CASNDERYEQYF.

V usage is TRBV9 and J usage is TRBJ2-7; D call uncertain. The CDR3 consists of 13 residues. Germline assignment: CDR1 SGDLS and CDR2 YYNGEE. The V end lost 0 bases, the J end lost 5 bases, and 9 bases lay between the germline ends. CDR3 DNA: TGTGCCAGCAGCGTAGTGTGGAATGACGAGCAGTACTTC. It is translated as CASSVVWNDEQYF.